Reported below is one TCR beta chain. The authors' processing: Estimated nucleated cell counts came from reference gene primer amplification. Using immunoSEQ multiplex PCR, the repertoire was profiled, and TCRdb retains in-frame clones only, with some absent. The V and J calls and clone size are taken from that table; D and trimming were inferred from the DNA. The sample lists 50,000 to 75,000 clones; over 85% were seen once. The source of the sample is a study of blood T cell repertoires in COVID-19. The germline gives CDR1 SQVTM, CDR2 ANQGSEA. This CDR3 region has 11 residues. Deletions cut 5 bases from V and 4 bases from J, with 8 bases between.

This TCR was sampled from a man aged 55 to 70 with acute or convalescent COVID-19. The chain is built from TRBV29-1 and TRBJ2-5; D not resolved. The sample taken for sequencing was peripheral blood. CDR3 DNA: TGCAGCGTTTTCAGTTTAGAGACCCAGTACTTC. It translates to CSVFSLETQYF.